The 26 T cell receptor beta chains below were found in one sample sequenced in a study of T-cell memory formation after mild COVID-19 (dated by TCRdb to 2020 to 2023). The method behind the library was 5' RACE. Sequencing instrument: Illumina NovaSeq 6000. TCRdb itself trimmed the public reads at Q25 with fastp, ran MiXCR and retained productive beta chains. Rows are combined by CDR3 protein, so each entry shows the most common genes and DNA. The sample includes fewer than 700,000 distinct CDR3 sequences, with more than 15% observed a single time. Clones ranked in the top ten supply more than 10% of the sample. The sample consisted of PBMCs or a T cell subset sorted from them (not recorded which). The receptors here all came from an adult woman who had mild COVID-19 (a few samples of this study predate the infection). The sample titles of this study are shuffled in the database, so cell type and time point are left out; the donor was told from shared clones.

V and J are TRBV6-2 or TRBV6-3 and TRBJ2-3; 10 bases are a match to TRBD2. This CDR3 contains 17 residues. The germline V gene encodes CDR1 MNHEY and CDR2 SVGEGT. V was clipped by 2 bases and J by 1 base; unmatched bases: 6. The CDR3 loop reads CASSYPGLAKGTDTQYF. The CDR3 DNA sequence: TGTGCCAGCAGTTACCCGGGACTAGCGAAGGGCACAGATACGCAGTATTTT.

The chain joins TRBV5-6 to TRBJ2-1, with D hard to call. The CDR3 extends over 15 amino acids. V lost 2 bases and J 6 bases, leaving 15 bases between the germline ends. Germline V gives CDR1 SGHDT, CDR2 YYEEEE. CDR3 DNA: TGTGCCAGCAGCTTAGATGTTGCCCCCTCCAATGAGCAGTTCTTC. Translating gives CASSLDVAPSNEQFF.

This clonotype appeared many times. The V and J genes are TRBV12-3 or TRBV12-4 and TRBJ2-1; 8 bases are shared with TRBD2. J was trimmed by 10 bases and V by 4 bases; bases with no gene match: 3. CDR3 length: 12 residues. The CDR3: CASSSAGGEQFF. CDR3 coding DNA: TGTGCCAGCAGTTCCGCGGGAGGAGAGCAGTTCTTC.

V is TRBV9 and J is TRBJ2-7, with 13 positions matching TRBD2. This CDR3 has 16 residues. Per the germline V gene, CDR1 is SGDLS and CDR2 is YYNGEE. Germline trimming cut 4 bases from V and 6 bases from J; bases unmatched to any gene: 10. CDR3 coding DNA: TGTGCCAGCAGCCCCTCGGGACTAGCGGGGAGGCGCGAGCAGTACTTC. This translates into CASSPSGLAGRREQYF.

This clonotype occurred a few times. V usage is TRBV5-6 and J usage is TRBJ2-3, with a tentative D call TRBD2 (6 bases). CDR1 is SGHDT and CDR2 is YYEEEE in the germline V gene. This CDR3 spans 15 amino acids. Trimming left V 0 bases short and J 8 bases short, with 16 bases between. The CDR3 loop is CASSLGDWAGTTQYF. DNA of the CDR3: TGTGCCAGCAGCTTGGGTGACTGGGCGGGAACTACGCAGTATTTT.

This clonotype turned up a few times. CDR3: CASSELGQETQYF. In nucleotides, the CDR3 is TGTGCCAGCTCCGAGTTAGGCCAAGAGACCCAGTACTTC. The V call is TRBV12-3 or TRBV12-4, the J call TRBJ2-5; D ambiguous. The V gene lost 8 bases and the J gene lost 1 base, with 11 bases spanning the gap. The CDR3 totals 13 residues.

As regards this clonotype: The junction and the germline gene differ at one end; a read error may be behind it. J is TRBJ1-2 and V is TRBV20-1, with D maybe TRBD1 (6 bases). The CDR3 has 13 residues. Germline V CDR1 and CDR2: DFQATT, SNEGSKA (reference sequence). CDR3 sequence (DNA): TGCAGTGCTAGAGACCAGGGGTCTGATGGGTACACCTTC. Translated: CSARDQGSDGYTF.

This clonotype was seen only a few times. V usage is TRBV5-4 and J usage is TRBJ2-3; D remains ambiguous. Germline V gene sequence: CDR1 SGHNT, CDR2 YYREEE (reference sequence). This CDR3 has 15 residues. V lost 4 bases, J lost 1 base, and 13 bases lay in between. This CDR3 reads CASSHRDVGTDTQYF. CDR3 in DNA: TGTGCCAGCAGCCACCGCGATGTTGGCACAGATACGCAGTATTTT.

A few counts support this clonotype. The chain uses TRBV20-1 and TRBJ2-3, with 8 bases matching TRBD1. V lost 1 base to trimming and J lost 1 base; unmatched junction nucleotides: 10. The CDR3 has 17 amino acids. The germline V gene has CDR1 DFQATT and CDR2 SNEGSKA (reference sequence). The CDR3 DNA sequence: TGCAGTGCTAGAGCCGCAGCCGGACAGGGCCGCACAGATACGCAGTATTTT. Translated, it gives CSARAAAGQGRTDTQYF.

This rearrangement joins TRBV12-3 or TRBV12-4 to TRBJ2-1; D is undetermined. V was pared by 5 bases and J by 1 base, with 12 bases between. The CDR3 contains 15 residues. CDR3: CASSTNSRSYNEQFF. CDR3 nucleotides: TGTGCCAGCAGTACCAACAGTAGGTCCTACAATGAGCAGTTCTTC.

This clonotype showed up just a few times. The J gene is TRBJ1-1, the V gene TRBV18, with D possibly TRBD1 on 6 matching bases. Germline V gene sequence: CDR1 KGHSH, CDR2 LQKENI. CDR3 length: 14 amino acids. Trimming removed 8 bases at V and 4 bases at J, with 17 bases between. The CDR3 loop is CASQFTGSTTEAFF. The CDR3 coding sequence is TGTGCCAGCCAGTTTACAGGGTCCACCACTGAAGCTTTCTTT. Full variable domain (rest looked up from reference TRBV18 and TRBJ1-1): NAGVMQNPRHLVRRRGQEARLRCSPMKGHSHVYWYRQLPEEGLKFMVYLQKENIIDESGMPKERFSAEFPKEGPSILRIQQVVRGDSAAYFCASQFTGSTTEAFFGQGTRLTVV.

V usage is TRBV5-6 and J usage is TRBJ1-1; D is ambiguous. Germline lookup yields CDR1 SGHDT and CDR2 YYEEEE. The CDR3 has 11 residues. Trimming pared 3 bases from V and 7 bases from J, leaving 7 bases between. CDR3 protein: CASSSIVEAFF. CDR3 sequence (DNA): TGTGCCAGCAGCTCAATAGTTGAAGCTTTCTTT.

The chain employs TRBV5-4 and TRBJ2-5, with 13 nucleotides matching TRBD2. V shed 4 bases and J 2 bases; nucleotides not matched to a gene: 5. CDR1 and CDR2 (germline): SGHNT, YYREEE (reference sequence). This CDR3 contains 16 residues. CDR3 loop: CASSGGLAGVQETQYF. CDR3 coding DNA: TGTGCCAGCAGCGGCGGACTAGCGGGAGTTCAAGAGACCCAGTACTTC.

This clonotype appeared many times. The rearrangement uses TRBV9 and TRBJ2-4; possible D gene TRBD2, 6 bases. CDR3 length: 14 amino acids. The germline V gene has CDR1 SGDLS and CDR2 YYNGEE. The ends were cut back, 4 bases at V and 8 bases at J, with 16 bases in the middle. CDR3 sequence: CASSPKGLKDIQYF. In DNA form, the CDR3 reads TGTGCCAGCAGCCCAAAGGGACTTAAGGACATTCAGTACTTC.

There are a few counts of this clonotype. The J gene is TRBJ2-7, the V gene TRBV20-1; 11 positions agree with TRBD2. J lost 4 bases, V lost 5 bases, and 4 bases had no gene match. CDR1 DFQATT and CDR2 SNEGSKA come from the germline V gene (reference sequence). The CDR3 covers 13 residues. Written as DNA, the CDR3 is TGCAGTGCTCCGACTAGCGGGGTGTACGAGCAGTACTTC. Its protein product is CSAPTSGVYEQYF.

As to this clonotype: One base away lies a much larger clone, so this may be a sequencing read error. V and J are TRBV5-1 and TRBJ2-7, with 11 bases matching TRBD2. CDR1 SGHRS and CDR2 YFSETQ come from the germline V gene. The CDR3 covers 15 residues. The V and J ends lost 4 bases and 2 bases, in that order; junction bases with no gene match: 5. In nucleotides, the CDR3 is TGCGCCAGCAGCAAAGGGACTAGCGGAGCCTACGAGCAGTACTTC. It codes for CASSKGTSGAYEQYF.

The chain has TRBV6-6 and TRBJ2-2, with D possibly being TRBD2 (5 bases). The CDR3 length is 13 residues. Deletions cut 2 bases from V and 7 bases from J, with 8 bases between. Germline-derived CDR1 and CDR2 are MNHNY and SVGAGI (reference sequence). The DNA of the CDR3 is TGTGCCAGCAGTTACGTTAGCGACGGGGAGCTGTTTTTT. Translated: CASSYVSDGELFF.

Ten or more counts support this clonotype. Relative to the germline gene, one junction end is altered; a read error may explain this. The chain is built from TRBV5-1 and TRBJ1-1; perhaps TRBD1 as D (6 bases). Germline assignment: CDR1 SGHRS and CDR2 YFSETQ. This CDR3 contains 11 residues. CDR3 residues: CASSLGGEAFF. DNA for the CDR3: TGTGCCAGCAGCCTAGGGGGGGAAGCTTTCTTT.

The rearrangement links TRBV10-3 to TRBJ2-7; 14 nucleotides align to TRBD2. There are 13 residues in the CDR3. V lost 6 bases to trimming and J lost 5 bases; unmatched junction nucleotides: 0. CDR1 and CDR2 (germline): ENHRY, SYGVKD. The CDR3 DNA reads as TGTGCCATCAGGGGACTAGCGGGGGACGAGCAGTACTTC. Translation gives CAIRGLAGDEQYF.

This clonotype was picked up many times. The V call is TRBV20-1, the J call TRBJ2-7; 7 bases map to TRBD2. The CDR3 loop spans 13 amino acids. Unmatched junction bases numbered 2, after V lost 0 bases and J lost 3 bases. Germline V gene lookup returns CDR1 DFQATT and CDR2 SNEGSKA (reference sequence). CDR3: CSAREERDYEQYF. The CDR3 nucleotides read TGCAGTGCTAGAGAGGAGCGGGACTACGAGCAGTACTTC.

The chain combines TRBV5-8 with TRBJ2-7, with no clear D. This CDR3 region has 12 residues. Germline V gene sequence: CDR1 SGHTS, CDR2 YDEGEE. Trimming took 7 bases from V and 1 from J, leaving 9 bases between them. CDR3 sequence reads: CASVGFSYEQYF. The CDR3 DNA follows: TGTGCCAGCGTGGGGTTTTCCTACGAGCAGTACTTC.

The chain uses TRBV4-1 and TRBJ2-1; 8 nucleotides match TRBD1. This CDR3 is built from 15 residues. J was trimmed by 3 bases and V by 5 bases; bases with no gene match: 6. Germline V gene sequence: CDR1 MGHRA, CDR2 YSYEKL. In DNA, the CDR3 is TGCGCCAGCAGCGCGTCGACAGGGGACTACAATGAGCAGTTCTTC. This gives the protein CASSASTGDYNEQFF.

This clonotype was detected only a few times. The rearrangement links TRBV6-6 to TRBJ2-7; TRBD1 matches at 10 bases. Per germline, CDR1 MNHNY and CDR2 SVGAGI (reference sequence). The CDR3 runs 14 residues. Trimming took 3 bases from V and 3 from J; bases not matched to a gene: 2. The CDR3 DNA reads as TGTGCCAGCAGTTATGGGACAGGGGTCTACGAGCAGTACTTC. Its protein product is CASSYGTGVYEQYF.

This clonotype was recorded a few times. The V and J genes are TRBV5-1 and TRBJ1-3; D is ambiguous. The germline gives CDR1 SGHRS, CDR2 YFSETQ. V was shortened by 0 bases and J by 1 base, with 8 bases between the two germline ends. The CDR3 runs to 15 residues. In DNA, the CDR3 is TGCGCCAGCAGCTTGGACATCACTTCTGGAAACACCATATATTTT. It encodes CASSLDITSGNTIYF.

This clonotype was detected many times. This chain links TRBV7-2 with TRBJ2-4; 7 bases are a match to TRBD2. Trimming at V came to 6 bases and at J to 0 bases, leaving 11 bases not matched to a gene. The V gene's germline CDR1 is SGHTA and CDR2 FQGNSA. This CDR3 region has 17 residues. DNA for the CDR3: TGTGCCAGCAGACCAGGAGCGGGGAAACTAGCCAAAAACATTCAGTACTTC. This sequence encodes CASRPGAGKLAKNIQYF.

V gene TRBV7-2 combines with J gene TRBJ1-2; D might be TRBD1 (5 bases). V was cut by 5 bases and J by 0 bases, with 16 bases left in between. Germline loops: CDR1 SGHTA, CDR2 FQGNSA. This CDR3 has 16 residues. DNA for the CDR3: TGTGCCAGCAGCATGACCGACAGACCCTCTAACTATGGCTACACCTTC. As protein: CASSMTDRPSNYGYTF.